Below, 20 T cell receptor beta chains from the same sample are listed, as sequenced in a study of blood T cells in healthy people across ages. A sample-barcoded 5' primer and a J-beta primer mix were used in a second PCR of about 7 to 12 cycles. MiXCR was run by TCRdb on the 5' RACE reads, yielding one entry per CDR3 protein. The table includes approximately 1.5 million distinct CDR3 sequences, 42% detected once. Sequenced input: blood. The source is a woman younger than 30 in good health.

The chain carries TRBV4-2 and TRBJ2-3; D not resolved. CDR1 and CDR2 (germline): LGHNA, YNFKEQ. CDR3 size: 14 residues. V was shortened by 2 bases and J by 6 bases, with 12 bases between the two germline ends. The CDR3 is CASSQPQLGDTQYF. The CDR3 coding sequence is TGTGCCAGCAGCCAACCACAATTGGGGGATACGCAGTATTTT.

This clonotype came up a few times. The gene calls are TRBV20-1 and TRBJ2-7; D call uncertain. Trimming pared 3 bases from V and 2 bases from J, leaving 17 bases between. This CDR3 spans 15 amino acids. The V gene's germline CDR1 is DFQATT and CDR2 SNEGSKA (reference sequence). The CDR3 reads CSARGSGEVPYEQYF. The CDR3 bases are TGCAGTGCTAGGGGCTCTGGAGAAGTCCCCTACGAGCAGTACTTC.

CDR3 DNA: TGTGCCAGCAGTGAATGGGACAGGCCCTCCCAGTACTTC. Protein sequence: CASSEWDRPSQYF. The V call is TRBV6-1, the J call TRBJ2-7; 8 bases map to TRBD1. V dropped 2 bases and J dropped 10; count of bases not matched to a gene: 7. CDR3 length equals 13 residues. The germline gives CDR1 MNHNS, CDR2 SASEGT.

This chain links TRBV7-9 with TRBJ2-3; unclear D gene. The CDR3 has 14 amino acids. Germline assignment: CDR1 SEHNR and CDR2 FQNEAQ (reference sequence). V was shortened by 5 bases and J by 5 bases, with 14 bases between the two germline ends. CDR3 sequence reads: CASSPLTHGDTQYF. In DNA form, the CDR3 reads TGTGCCAGCAGCCCATTAACTCACGGAGATACGCAGTATTTT.

The gene calls are TRBV4-3 and TRBJ1-2; possibly TRBD1 for D (5 bases). Per the germline V gene, CDR1 is LGHNA and CDR2 is YSLEER. V was shortened by 5 bases and J by 4 bases, with 17 bases between the two germline ends. The CDR3 length is 15 residues. CDR3 protein: CASSSGGLPPYGYTF. DNA of the CDR3: TGCGCCAGCAGCTCGGGGGGACTGCCGCCCTATGGCTACACCTTC.

This clonotype was found a few times. The chain joins TRBV29-1 to TRBJ1-1; no definite D call. Germline values: CDR1 SQVTM, CDR2 ANQGSEA. V was cut by 6 bases and J by 3 bases, with 11 bases left in between. This CDR3 contains 12 residues. The CDR3 protein is CSVAPGYTEAFF. DNA of the CDR3: TGCAGCGTGGCCCCCGGGTACACTGAAGCTTTCTTT.

This clonotype was recorded a few times. The chain couples TRBV7-2 to TRBJ2-7, with a possible D match to TRBD1 (6 bases). The germline CDR1 and CDR2 sequences are SGHTA and FQGNSA. CDR3 length: 16 residues. The V and J ends lost 1 base and 2 bases respectively, with 15 bases between them. The CDR3 is CASSLVFWGPTYEQYF. The CDR3 bases are TGTGCCAGCAGCTTAGTTTTTTGGGGGCCGACCTACGAGCAGTACTTC.

The gene calls are TRBV6-2 or TRBV6-3 and TRBJ2-1; 9 bases align to TRBD2. The J call is uncertain, as TRBJ2-7 better fits the DNA end. Looked up from germline, CDR1 is MNHEY and CDR2 is SVGEGT. The CDR3 totals 15 residues. Here the CDR3 reads CASSQSGGLYNEQYF. The CDR3, as DNA: TGTGCCAGCAGCCAAAGCGGGGGGTTATACAATGAGCAGTACTTC.

The gene calls are TRBV6-5 and TRBJ1-4; 7 positions match TRBD1. Germline CDR1 reads MNHEY; CDR2 reads SVGAGI. After removal of 7 bases from V and 8 bases from J, the junction contained 7 bases not matched to a gene. This CDR3 has 13 amino acids. This chain's CDR3 is CASNRQGGEKLFF. Written as DNA, the CDR3 is TGTGCCAGCAACAGACAGGGCGGAGAAAAACTGTTTTTT.

The table lists this clonotype with a count of one. This chain uses TRBV28 with TRBJ2-5; 7 nucleotides line up with TRBD1. Germline V gene lookup returns CDR1 MDHEN and CDR2 SYDVKM. J was trimmed by 1 base and V by 3 bases; bases with no gene match: 11. CDR3 length: 17 residues. As DNA, the CDR3 is TGTGCCAGCAGTTTGTTCGGACAGGCCCCATCCCAAGAGACCCAGTACTTC. It codes for CASSLFGQAPSQETQYF.

This chain joins TRBV4-3 and TRBJ2-1; D possibly corresponds to TRBD1 (5 bases). TRBJ2-7 matches the DNA end more closely, so the J call is doubtful. The CDR3 is 15 residues long. Germline V gene lookup returns CDR1 LGHNA and CDR2 YSLEER. The CDR3 DNA reads TGCGCCAGCAGCCAAGATGACCAGGGTGGCGTTGAGCAGTACTTC. This gives the protein CASSQDDQGGVEQYF.

J is TRBJ2-7 and V is TRBV14, with D possibly matching TRBD1 (6 bases). The CDR3 spans 15 residues. V gave up 4 bases and J gave up 0 bases, with 13 bases separating them. The germline CDR1 and CDR2 sequences are SGHDN and FVKESK. CDR3 DNA: TGTGCCAGCAGCCCATTCAACAGGGCCTCCTACGAGCAGTACTTC. Translation: CASSPFNRASYEQYF.

The rearrangement joins TRBV12-3 or TRBV12-4 to TRBJ2-7; 8 bases fit TRBD2. The V and J ends lost 3 bases and 3 bases, in that order; junction bases with no gene match: 31. The CDR3 covers 23 residues. As DNA, the CDR3 is TGTGCCAGCAGTTTCCCGGGGGGGGTTGCCAGGGAAGAGACTCCGGAGGGGTTCTACGAGCAGTACTTC. Translated: CASSFPGGVAREETPEGFYEQYF.

Of note for this clonotype: Given a much more abundant clone one base away, this may be a read error. The chain couples TRBV2 to TRBJ2-3; the match to TRBD1 covers 10 bases. The CDR3 spans 14 residues. CDR1 is SNHLY and CDR2 is FYNNEI in the germline V gene. J was trimmed by 1 base and V by 6 bases; bases with no gene match: 1. The CDR3 region is CASRGTGGTDTQYF. The CDR3, as DNA: TGTGCCAGCAGAGGGACAGGGGGCACAGATACGCAGTATTTT. The variable domain in full, completed from reference TRBV2 and TRBJ2-3, reads EPEVTQTPSHQVTQMGQEVILRCVPISNHLYFYWYRQILGQKVEFLVSFYNNEISEKSEIFDDQFSVERPDGSNFTLKIRSTKLEDSAMYFCASRGTGGTDTQYFGPGTRLTVL.

This chain uses TRBV30 with TRBJ2-1; 10 bases line up with TRBD1. This CDR3 is built from 11 residues. Losses at the gene ends were 2 bases for V and 14 bases for J; bases not matched to a gene: 3. Germline V gives CDR1 GTSNPN, CDR2 SVGIG (reference sequence). CDR3 sequence: CAWSPGTGEFF. DNA of the CDR3: TGTGCCTGGAGTCCCGGGACAGGGGAGTTCTTC.

The chain employs TRBV4-3 and TRBJ1-1, with TRBD1 matching over 9 bases. The CDR3 covers 16 residues. The germline gives CDR1 LGHNA, CDR2 YSLEER. The junction had 2 bases not matched to a gene; V was cut back by 0 bases and J by 0 bases. The CDR3 loop reads CASSQDRDRVNTEAFF. CDR3 nucleotide sequence: TGCGCCAGCAGCCAAGATAGGGACAGGGTGAACACTGAAGCTTTCTTT.

This clonotype was seen just once. V gene TRBV29-1 combines with J gene TRBJ2-1; D remains unclear. The CDR3 is 11 amino acids. Germline V CDR1 and CDR2: SQVTM, ANQGSEA. V gave up 4 bases and J gave up 7 bases, with 8 bases separating them. For the CDR3, the DNA is TGCAGCGTTGCCTATGGGAATGAGCAGTTCTTC. Amino acid sequence: CSVAYGNEQFF.

This rearrangement joins TRBV15 to TRBJ1-1; D is ambiguous. V was cut by 1 base and J by 5 bases, with 14 bases left in between. CDR1 LNHNV and CDR2 YYDKDF come from the germline V gene (reference sequence). The CDR3 sequence is 15 residues long. DNA of the CDR3: TGTGCCACCAGCAGAGGCGAACAGCCAAAAACTGAAGCTTTCTTT. Protein product: CATSRGEQPKTEAFF.

The chain has TRBV6-6 and TRBJ1-5; 11 positions agree with TRBD1. Per germline, CDR1 MNHNY and CDR2 SVGAGI (reference sequence). The CDR3 totals 15 residues. After removal of 6 bases from V and 6 bases from J, the junction contained 7 bases not matched to a gene. CDR3 DNA sequence: TGTGCCAGCAGATCGGGACAGGGGGAGGTTCAGCCCCAGCATTTT. Protein sequence: CASRSGQGEVQPQHF.

CDR3 in DNA: TGTGCCAATAAACGGACAGGGGGCACAGATACGCAGTATTTT. This codes for CANKRTGGTDTQYF. The chain couples TRBV6-4 to TRBJ2-3; 9 bases line up with TRBD1. CDR3 length: 14 residues. V lost 10 bases, J lost 1 base, and 6 bases stayed unmatched. Germline loops: CDR1 MRHNA, CDR2 SNTAGT.